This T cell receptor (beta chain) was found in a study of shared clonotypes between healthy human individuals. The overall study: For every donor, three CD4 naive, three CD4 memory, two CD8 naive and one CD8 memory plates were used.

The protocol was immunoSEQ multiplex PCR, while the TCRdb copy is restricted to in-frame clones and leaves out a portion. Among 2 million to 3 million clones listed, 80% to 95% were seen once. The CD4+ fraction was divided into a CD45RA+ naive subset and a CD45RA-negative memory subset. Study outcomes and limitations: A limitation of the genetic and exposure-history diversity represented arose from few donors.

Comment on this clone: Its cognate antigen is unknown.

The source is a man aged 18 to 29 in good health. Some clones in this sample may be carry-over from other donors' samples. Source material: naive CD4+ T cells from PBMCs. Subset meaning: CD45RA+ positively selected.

CDR3 region: CASSIWAGDEQFF. The CDR3 coding sequence is TGTGCCAGTAGTATTTGGGCAGGGGATGAGCAGTTCTTC. The J gene is TRBJ2-1, the V gene TRBV19; D might be TRBD1 (6 bases). Trimming stripped 3 bases from V and 8 bases from J, with 11 bases between. The CDR3 spans 13 residues. From germline, CDR1 is LNHDA and CDR2 SQIVND (reference sequence).